The following is a T cell receptor beta chain sequence with its context. The specificity of this receptor is unknown. Within one base of it there is no much larger clone, and no base qualities were kept. The CDR3 runs 15 amino acids, cysteine and phenylalanine included. Only the CDR3 portion is preserved as DNA: 45 bases, with reading frame beginning at the first base. Via the germline V gene, CDR1 is SGHRS and CDR2 YFSETQ. The trim is 4 bases for V and 0 bases for J, with a gap of 10 bases between the germline ends. The sample belongs to a study of cytomegalovirus exposure and HLA in healthy donors (dated by TCRdb to between 2016 and 2019). In the study overall: In an earlier analysis of some 550 of the donors, 276 Gb of sequence data and 100 million or so unique TCR beta sequences from roughly 190 million T cells were reported. Both class I and class II loci were covered by HLA typing, at four-digit resolution. The study aimed to test whether cataloging public T cell receptors could reveal signatures of past pathogen exposure. Along with the approximately 650-subject first cohort, a separate validation cohort of over a hundred different subjects was used. The study combined high-throughput TCR immunosequencing, statistical association of individual TCRs with disease status, and machine learning to predict cytomegalovirus infection status. About 280 gigabases of sequencing data and 75 million to 85 million unique TCR sequences made up an early release that covered fewer than 650 HLA-typed donors. Four or five DR-DQ haplotypes were handled as single units for association and clustering because linkage in the cohort was strong. A later genetic analysis used genome-wide SNP genotypes for about three fifths of the roughly 700 donors, treating that subset as a discovery cohort. In a later analysis, previously published TCR beta repertoires from several hundred donors were re-analyzed and high-resolution HLA genotyping was added so that TCR occurrence patterns could be studied. The number of typed donors differed by locus: 629-630 for A, B, C, DRB1 and DQB1; approximately 530 for DQA1; around 580 for DPA1; and some 450 for DPB1. Among 398 genotyped donors of the cohort, an average of around 240,000 unique TCR beta nucleotide sequences were sequenced per donor, roughly a sixth of them non-productive. Of the approximately 400 genotyped donors, roughly 80% were placed in the genetic ancestry cluster associated with self-reported Caucasian donors. The study profiled the T cell repertoires of under 850 subjects by immunosequencing and related them to cytomegalovirus serostatus. In the later analysis, no new phenotypic data were used to find candidate immune exposures; instead, reliance was placed on TCR beta sequences and their occurrence across donors. Donor age, sex, ethnicity and CMV serostatus were compiled together with the repertoire data. In an earlier analysis of roughly 600 of the donors, high-throughput TCR beta sequencing was used to judge whether each TCR beta V gene segment behaved as functional or pseudogenic. All discovery cohort repertoires had been generated on a single sequencing platform. Overall study outcomes, separate from this receptor: Three of the identified cytomegalovirus-associated TCR beta chains were confirmed in vitro to be specific for cytomegalovirus antigens. The 87-base-pair reads could not distinguish some IMGT-functional V segments, including TRBV6-2 and TRBV6-3, so those segments were excluded. A later analysis found that TCR association rates varied across HLA loci, with DRB1 alleles showing the most associated TCRs and HLA-C alleles the fewest. Correlated functional status among segregating V segments might reflect linkage disequilibrium, but an unknown experimental factor could not be ruled out. Cytomegalovirus status was reported to be diagnosed by the classifier with high specificity and sensitivity in both the original and validation cohorts. For the cohort, immune exposure information was limited to CMV serostatus. Presence/absence analyses assumed roughly uniform sequencing depth across donors, an assumption that may not hold. Because counts were too low, about 15 rarely observed V segments, including chromosome 9 orphons, were left out of the earlier analysis of roughly 600 of the donors. In a later analysis, HLA-associated TCR beta chains were found to be more clonally expanded and to have lower generation probabilities than equally common non-associated chains. Only TCR beta chains were sequenced in this cohort, and the absence of alpha or paired-chain data limited detectable features. A group of highly shared sequence variants was considered likely to be a technical artifact of the sequencing pipeline. Specific HLA alleles were associated with around 18,000 TCR beta sequences at a false discovery rate of 0.05 in a later analysis. Assigning TCR associations to individual alleles was difficult when HLA alleles, especially DR and DQ, strongly co-occurred. In an earlier analysis of over 550 of the donors, most TCR beta V segments were observed in productive rearrangements about 90% or about 30% of the time, broadly matching IMGT annotations. In a later analysis, several top co-occurrence clusters were reported to appear linked to parvovirus B19, influenza, CMV and Epstein-Barr virus. In a later genetic analysis, fewer N-insertions in productive TCRs were reported among donors in an Asian-associated ancestry cluster than the approximately 710-donor mean. A further reported finding was that TCR beta sequences accurately predicted the HLA-A and HLA-B alleles for most subjects in the first cohort. Most TCR sequences were observed very rarely across donors, whereas some public TCRs were present in many individuals. The authors suggested that the approach could potentially be extended to other disease states and immunological phenotypes. The study listed over 150 TCR beta chains as associated with cytomegalovirus. Most CMV-associated TCR beta chains appeared to be HLA-restricted in a later analysis, and the HLA associations seemed to be driven largely by CMV exposure. Because some donors lacked HLA typing at each locus, the association tests relied only on the typed subset. V-gene and J-gene trimming of TCR beta chains was associated with a missense DCLRE1C variant in a later genetic analysis, and the association was replicated in an independent cohort.

The cohort was made up of hundreds of healthy bone marrow donors. All cohort members were sampled while nominally healthy, although unrecorded immune exposures were likely present. The donor was CMV seropositive and was included in the group of almost 300 seropositive cohort members. A peripheral blood sample was provided by each donor, and peripheral blood mononuclear cells were used for TCR beta sequencing. Genomic DNA extraction from the blood cell samples was performed with the Qiagen DNeasy Blood Extraction Kit. Libraries were prepared through the immunoSEQ multiplex PCR assay. The multiplex PCR relied on a mix of 60 forward primers for TCR Vbeta segments and 13 reverse primers for TCR Jbeta segments. Amplification of the CDR3 region of rearranged TCR beta genes was performed with a multiplex PCR assay on genomic DNA. The Illumina HiSeq System was used to sequence the amplified TCR beta libraries as 87-base-pair reads. The source study handled its data this way. A later analysis counted tens of millions of unique TCR beta chains across the 650 to 800 repertoires, and around 12 million of these chains were shared by at least two donors. Raw reads were error-corrected and collapsed into unique sequences by a nearest-neighbor algorithm in which closely related sequences were merged to remove PCR and sequencing errors. Alignment of CDR3 sequences to IMGT reference sequences was used to assign V, D and J gene segments. For a sequence to be retained, at least a six-nucleotide match to both a V gene segment and a J gene segment was required. Rearrangements were called productive when the CDR3 lacked stop codons and stayed in frame with V and J; all others were non-productive. Following IMGT convention, CDR3 was defined as the stretch from the second conserved V-encoded cysteine up to the conserved J-encoded phenylalanine. The earlier analysis of a few hundred of the donors excluded sequences that lacked an unambiguous match to a single V gene segment. In an earlier analysis of 450 to 700 of the donors, V segments were called functional above 56.7% productive rearrangements and were called segregating when the between-donor standard deviation exceeded 5%. A statistical classification framework was built for diagnosing cytomegalovirus status from the catalog of TCR beta chain sequences. V and J gene assignment, in a later analysis, came from comparing TCR nucleotide sequences with IMGT/GENE-DB human TR gene sequences. In a later analysis, CDR3 sequences and most-parsimonious VDJ recombination scenarios were assigned using the TCRdist pipeline. In a later analysis, each TCR beta chain was defined by its CDR3 amino acid sequence together with its V-gene family, and reads lacking a unique V-gene family were excluded. In a later analysis, 500 to 650 highly shared, low-generation-probability nucleotide sequences were removed to address suspected cross-contamination and a sequencing artifact. A later analysis calculated a clonal expansion index for each public chain from normalized within-repertoire ranks of inferred template counts. Generation probabilities in a later analysis came from a VDJ recombination model fitted to out-of-frame rearrangements, and those results were checked against IGoR. Hypergeometric tests were used in a later analysis to score TCR-TCR, TCR-HLA and TCR-CMV co-occurrence, with a repertoire-size bias correction applied to the TCR pairs. A later analysis estimated false discovery rates by permuting HLA or CMV assignments 20 times. A later analysis grouped co-occurring TCRs with DBSCAN, adding TCRdist sequence similarity when clustering within HLA-allele-positive subsets. Repertoires with fewer than 30,000 or more than 120,000 public chains, plus five repertoires with anomalous nucleotide sharing, were excluded from co-occurrence clustering. TCRdb limited this immuneACCESS table to in-frame rearrangements with V and J called. A share of clones is missing; checked studies link under half to unresolved V genes, and the rest is unexplained. That table furnishes V, J and clone size, whereas the DNA furnished D and trimming. This sample is represented by over 95,000 clones; about 76% of them were singletons. 9% to 15% of the sample is held by the ten biggest clonotypes.

This sequence was found in a woman aged 40 to 49 in good health and CMV-seropositive. This receptor chain uses TRBV5-1 and TRBJ1-4; the D gene remains uncertain. Sequenced sample: PBMCs. The CDR3 here reads CASSNGLATNEKLFF. The DNA is as follows: TGCGCCAGCAGCAATGGCCTAGCAACTAATGAAAAACTGTTTTTT. Here the CDR3 is joined to the reference TRBV5-1 and TRBJ1-4 genes, and the full variable domain is: KAGVTQTPRYLIKTRGQQVTLSCSPISGHRSVSWYQQTPGQGLQFLFEYFSETQRNKGNFPGRFSGRQFSNSRSEMNVSTLELGDSALYLCASSNGLATNEKLFFGSGTQLSVL.